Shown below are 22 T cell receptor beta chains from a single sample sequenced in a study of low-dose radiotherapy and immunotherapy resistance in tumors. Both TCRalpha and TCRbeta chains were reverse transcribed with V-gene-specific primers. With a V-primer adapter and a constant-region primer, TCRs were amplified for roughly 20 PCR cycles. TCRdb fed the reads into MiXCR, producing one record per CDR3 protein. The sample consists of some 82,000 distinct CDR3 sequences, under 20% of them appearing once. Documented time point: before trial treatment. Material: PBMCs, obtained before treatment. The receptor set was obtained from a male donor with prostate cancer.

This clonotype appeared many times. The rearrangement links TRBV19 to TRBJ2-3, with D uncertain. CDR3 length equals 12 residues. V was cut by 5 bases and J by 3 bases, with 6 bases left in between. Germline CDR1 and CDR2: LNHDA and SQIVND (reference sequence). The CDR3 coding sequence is TGTGCCAGTAGTGCACTAACAGATACGCAGTATTTT. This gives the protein CASSALTDTQYF.

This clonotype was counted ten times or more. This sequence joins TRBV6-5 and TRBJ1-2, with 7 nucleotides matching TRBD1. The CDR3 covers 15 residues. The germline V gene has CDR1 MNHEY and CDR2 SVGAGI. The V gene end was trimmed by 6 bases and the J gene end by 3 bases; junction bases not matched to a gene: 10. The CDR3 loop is CASSLTGVGDYGYTF. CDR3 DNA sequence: TGTGCCAGCAGCCTCACAGGGGTTGGTGACTATGGCTACACCTTC.

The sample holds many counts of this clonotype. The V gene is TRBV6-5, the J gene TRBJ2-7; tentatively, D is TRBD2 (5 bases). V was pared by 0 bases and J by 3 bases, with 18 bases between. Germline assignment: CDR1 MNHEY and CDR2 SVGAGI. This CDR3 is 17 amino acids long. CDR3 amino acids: CASSYSQSGQASYEQYF. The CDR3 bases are TGTGCCAGCAGTTACTCCCAAAGCGGCCAGGCCAGCTACGAGCAGTACTTC.

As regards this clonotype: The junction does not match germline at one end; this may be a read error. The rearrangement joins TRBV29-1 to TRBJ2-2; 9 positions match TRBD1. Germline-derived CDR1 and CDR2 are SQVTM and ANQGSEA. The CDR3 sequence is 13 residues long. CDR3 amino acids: CSVRQGGTGKLFF. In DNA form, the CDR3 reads TGCAGCGTTCGACAGGGGGGCACCGGGAAGCTGTTTTTT.

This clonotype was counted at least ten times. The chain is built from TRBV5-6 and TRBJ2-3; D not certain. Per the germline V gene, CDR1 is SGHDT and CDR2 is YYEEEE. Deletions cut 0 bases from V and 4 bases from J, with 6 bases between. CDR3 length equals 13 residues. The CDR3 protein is CASSLAIADTQYF. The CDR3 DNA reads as TGTGCCAGCAGCTTGGCCATCGCAGATACGCAGTATTTT.

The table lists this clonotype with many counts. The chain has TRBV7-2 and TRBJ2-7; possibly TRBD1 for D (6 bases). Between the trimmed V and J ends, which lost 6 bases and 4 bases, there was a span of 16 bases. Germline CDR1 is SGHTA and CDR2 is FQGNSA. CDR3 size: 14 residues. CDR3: CASSPGQWAYEQYF. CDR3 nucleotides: TGTGCCAGCAGTCCCGGACAGTGGGCGTACGAGCAGTACTTC.

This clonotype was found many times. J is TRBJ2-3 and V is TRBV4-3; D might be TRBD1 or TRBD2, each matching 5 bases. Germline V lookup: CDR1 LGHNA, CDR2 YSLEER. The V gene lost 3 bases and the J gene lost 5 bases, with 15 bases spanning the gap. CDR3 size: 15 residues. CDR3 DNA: TGCGCCAGCAGCCAGGCCCTCGGGGCTATAGATACGCAGTATTTT. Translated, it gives CASSQALGAIDTQYF.

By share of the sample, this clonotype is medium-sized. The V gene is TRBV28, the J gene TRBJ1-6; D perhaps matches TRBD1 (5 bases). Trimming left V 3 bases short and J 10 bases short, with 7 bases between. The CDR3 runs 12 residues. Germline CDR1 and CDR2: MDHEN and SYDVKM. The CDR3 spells CASSFRGSPLHF. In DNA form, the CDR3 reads TGTGCCAGCAGTTTTAGGGGCTCACCCCTCCACTTT.

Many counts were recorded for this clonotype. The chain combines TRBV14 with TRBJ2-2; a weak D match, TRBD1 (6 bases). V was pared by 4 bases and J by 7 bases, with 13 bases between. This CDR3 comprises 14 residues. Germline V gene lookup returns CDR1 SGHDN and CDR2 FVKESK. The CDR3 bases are TGTGCCAGCAGCCGCCGGGACAATATCGGGGAGCTGTTTTTT. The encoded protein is CASSRRDNIGELFF.

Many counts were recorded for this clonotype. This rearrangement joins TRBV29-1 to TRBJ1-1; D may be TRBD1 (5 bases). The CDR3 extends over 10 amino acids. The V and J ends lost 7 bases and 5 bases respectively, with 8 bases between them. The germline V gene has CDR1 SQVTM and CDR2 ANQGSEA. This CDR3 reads CSGGGTEAFF. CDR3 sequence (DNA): TGCAGCGGGGGGGGAACTGAAGCTTTCTTT.

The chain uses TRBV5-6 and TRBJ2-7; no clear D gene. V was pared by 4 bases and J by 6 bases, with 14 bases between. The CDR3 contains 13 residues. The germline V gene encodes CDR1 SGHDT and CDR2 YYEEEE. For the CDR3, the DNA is TGTGCCAGCAGCCCGAACGTGAACAGCGAGCAGTACTTC. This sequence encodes CASSPNVNSEQYF.

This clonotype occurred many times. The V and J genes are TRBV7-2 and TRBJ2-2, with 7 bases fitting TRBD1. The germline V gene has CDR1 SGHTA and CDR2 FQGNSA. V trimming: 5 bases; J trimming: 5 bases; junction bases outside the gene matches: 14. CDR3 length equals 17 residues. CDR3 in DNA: TGTGCCAGCAGCCGCCCGGACAGGCGGGCCGGAACCGGGGAGCTGTTTTTT. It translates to CASSRPDRRAGTGELFF.

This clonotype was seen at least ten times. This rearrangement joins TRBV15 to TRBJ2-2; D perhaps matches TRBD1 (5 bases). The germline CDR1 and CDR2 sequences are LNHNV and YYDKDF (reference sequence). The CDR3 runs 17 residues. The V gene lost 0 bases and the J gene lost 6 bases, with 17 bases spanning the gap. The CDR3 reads CATSRDLGRPDPGELFF. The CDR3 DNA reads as TGTGCCACCAGCAGAGATTTGGGGCGCCCTGACCCCGGGGAGCTGTTTTTT.

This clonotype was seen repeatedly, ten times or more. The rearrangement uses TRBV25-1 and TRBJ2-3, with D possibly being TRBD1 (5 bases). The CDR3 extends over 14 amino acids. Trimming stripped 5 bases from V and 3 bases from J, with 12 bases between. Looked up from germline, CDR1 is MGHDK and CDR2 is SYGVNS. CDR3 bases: TGTGCCAGCAGTTGGGGCAGGTCTACAGATACGCAGTATTTT. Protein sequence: CASSWGRSTDTQYF.

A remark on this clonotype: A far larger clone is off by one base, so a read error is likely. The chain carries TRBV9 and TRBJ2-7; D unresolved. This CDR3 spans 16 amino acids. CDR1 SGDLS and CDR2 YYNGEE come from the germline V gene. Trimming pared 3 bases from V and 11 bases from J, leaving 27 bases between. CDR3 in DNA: TGTGCCAGCAGCGGACGAGGTTGGGGTCGGGTCGAATCGAAGTACTTC. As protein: CASSGRGWGRVESKYF.

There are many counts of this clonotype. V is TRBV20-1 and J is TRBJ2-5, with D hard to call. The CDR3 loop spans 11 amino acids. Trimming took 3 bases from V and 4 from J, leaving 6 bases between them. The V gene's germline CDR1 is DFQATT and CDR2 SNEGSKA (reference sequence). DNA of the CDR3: TGCAGTGCTAGCATAGCAGAGACCCAGTACTTC. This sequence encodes CSASIAETQYF.

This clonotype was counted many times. The CDR3 sequence: CASSYPGQSNEKLFF. Written as DNA, the CDR3 is TGTGCCAGCAGTTACCCCGGACAGTCTAATGAAAAACTGTTTTTT. V usage is TRBV6-2 or TRBV6-3 and J usage is TRBJ1-4; weak D call: TRBD1 (6 bases). The CDR3 spans 15 residues. Germline values: CDR1 MNHEY, CDR2 SVGEGT. V shed 2 bases and J shed 3 bases, with 10 bases lying between them.

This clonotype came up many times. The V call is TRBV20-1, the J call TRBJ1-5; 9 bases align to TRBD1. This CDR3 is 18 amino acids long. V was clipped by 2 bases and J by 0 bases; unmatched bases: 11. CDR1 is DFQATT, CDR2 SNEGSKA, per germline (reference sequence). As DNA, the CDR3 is TGCAGTGCTAGACTCCCGTCGTGGGACAGGGATAGCAATCAGCCCCAGCATTTT. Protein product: CSARLPSWDRDSNQPQHF.

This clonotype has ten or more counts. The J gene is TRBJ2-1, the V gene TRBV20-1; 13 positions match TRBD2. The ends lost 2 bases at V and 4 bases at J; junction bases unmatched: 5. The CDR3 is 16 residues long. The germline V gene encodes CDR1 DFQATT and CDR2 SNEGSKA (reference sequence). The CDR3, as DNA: TGCAGTGCTAGACCCGGGACTAGCGGGACTTACAATGAGCAGTTCTTC. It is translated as CSARPGTSGTYNEQFF.

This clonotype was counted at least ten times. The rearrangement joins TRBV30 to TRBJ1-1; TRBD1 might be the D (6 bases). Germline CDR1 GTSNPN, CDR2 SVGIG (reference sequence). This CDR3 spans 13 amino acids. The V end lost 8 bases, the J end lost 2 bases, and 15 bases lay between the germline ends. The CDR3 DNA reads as TGTGCCGGAGGGGGGCGTCCCAACACTGAAGCTTTCTTT. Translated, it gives CAGGGRPNTEAFF.

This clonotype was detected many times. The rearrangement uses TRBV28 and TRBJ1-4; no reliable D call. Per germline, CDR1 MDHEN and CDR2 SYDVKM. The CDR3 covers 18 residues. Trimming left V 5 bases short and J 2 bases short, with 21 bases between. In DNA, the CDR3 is TGTGCCAGCAGTAGCGGAAGGGCGCACCTGGGGACTAATGAAAAACTGTTTTTT. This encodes CASSSGRAHLGTNEKLFF.

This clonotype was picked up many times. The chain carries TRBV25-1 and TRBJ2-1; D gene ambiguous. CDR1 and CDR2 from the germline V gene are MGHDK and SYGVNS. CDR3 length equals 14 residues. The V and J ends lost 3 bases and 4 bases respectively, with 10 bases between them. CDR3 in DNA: TGTGCCAGCAGTGATCAGCAGAGATACAATGAGCAGTTCTTC. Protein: CASSDQQRYNEQFF. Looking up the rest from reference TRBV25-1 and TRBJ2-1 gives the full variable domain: EADIYQTPRYLVIGTGKKITLECSQTMGHDKMYWYQQDPGMELHLIHYSYGVNSTEKGDLSSESTVSRIRTEHFPLTLESARPSHTSQYLCASSDQQRYNEQFFGPGTRLTVL.